The 14 T cell receptor beta chains presented below share a single source sample, sequenced in a study of T cells in women clearing cervical HPV infection. TCRdb's table, derived via immunoSEQ multiplex PCR, lists solely in-frame clones and lacks some. The sample data list tens of thousands of clones. Sample: blood buffy coat. These receptors were collected from a woman between 18 and 70 years old with a cervical HPV16 infection that either progressed to CIN3+ or cleared (not recorded which).

A word on this clone: The CDR3 end is not reached by the read, which stops 3 residues before it; the germline J gene fills it in. The chain joins TRBV14 to TRBJ2-1, with D possibly being TRBD1 (6 bases). V was cut by 4 bases and J by 9 bases, with 16 bases left in between. The CDR3 runs to 14 residues. Looked up from germline, CDR1 is SGHDN and CDR2 is FVKESK. CDR3 sequence reads: CASSRGQTSGEQFF. The part of the CDR3 DNA that was read is TGTGCCAGCAGCCGCGGACAGACGTCCGGTGAG.

Details on this clone: Sequencing ends 3 residues short of the CDR3 end; the germline J gene provides the rest. The chain has TRBV2 and TRBJ1-5; 9 nucleotides line up with TRBD1. The CDR3 is 17 amino acids. Germline CDR1 is SNHLY and CDR2 is FYNNEI. The J segment lost 4 bases and the V segment lost 3 bases, leaving 10 bases of the junction unmatched. The sequenced part of the CDR3 DNA is TGTGCCAGCAGTGAGACCGGGACAGGGATGAGGAATCAGCCC. Translated: CASSETGTGMRNQP. The entire CDR3 sequence reads CASSETGTGMRNQPQHF.

For this clone: Sequencing ends 3 residues short of the CDR3 end; the germline J gene provides the rest. The J gene is TRBJ2-5, the V gene TRBV2; tentative D call: TRBD2 (5 bases). The CDR3 length is 12 residues. Germline-derived CDR1 and CDR2 are SNHLY and FYNNEI. V lost 6 bases and J 5 bases, leaving 10 bases between the germline ends. CDR3 protein: CASRFSGETQYF. The sequenced part of the CDR3 DNA is TGTGCCAGCAGGTTCTCGGGGGAGACC.

Notes on this clone: Read sequence stops 3 residues before the CDR3 end, and the germline J gene provides the missing end. The rearrangement joins TRBV4-1 to TRBJ1-5; no firm D call. The CDR3 runs to 15 residues. Trimming took off 0 bases at V and 1 base at J, with 7 bases between the two ends. In germline, CDR1 is MGHRA, CDR2 YSYEKL. CDR3 sequence: CASSQDELSNQPQHF. The sequenced part of the CDR3 DNA is TGCGCCAGCAGCCAAGATGAGCTAAGCAATCAGCCC.

As regards this clone: The read ends 3 residues early relative to the CDR3; the germline J gene fills the gap. This rearrangement joins TRBV20-1 to TRBJ2-2, with D possibly matching TRBD1 (6 bases). V was trimmed by 2 bases and J by 4 bases, leaving 8 bases between them. The CDR3 has 13 residues. The V gene's germline CDR1 is DFQATT and CDR2 SNEGSKA (reference sequence). The CDR3 protein is CSARRRGTGELFF. The sequenced CDR3 bases are TGCAGTGCTAGACGCAGGGGCACCGGGGAG.

Notes on this clone: The missing CDR3 end, 3 residues past where the read stops, is filled in from the germline J gene. The V gene is TRBV19, the J gene TRBJ1-4, with D maybe TRBD1 (6 bases). CDR3 length equals 15 residues. Germline V CDR1 and CDR2: LNHDA, SQIVND (reference sequence). Trimming removed 4 bases at V and 4 bases at J, with 13 bases between. The CDR3: CASSTQGLRNEKLFF. Incomplete CDR3 DNA: TGTGCCAGTAGTACTCAGGGGCTTCGTAATGAAAAA.

About this clone: The read terminates 3 residues before the CDR3 end, so the remaining end is supplied by the germline J gene. The V call is TRBV10-2, the J call TRBJ2-7; 15 positions match TRBD2. Trimming cost V 4 bases and J 5 bases; bases outside gene matches: 9. This CDR3 has 17 amino acids. Germline V lookup: CDR1 WSHSY, CDR2 SAAADI. CDR3 DNA, as far as it was read: TGCGCCAGCAGTGTCCGGACTAGCGGGGGGGCCGGGAACGAG. This codes for CASSVRTSGGAGNE. The complete CDR3 reads CASSVRTSGGAGNEQYF.

In the case of this clone: The missing CDR3 end, 3 residues past where the read stops, is filled in from the germline J gene. The chain employs TRBV29-1 and TRBJ2-1; D uncertain. There are 11 residues in the CDR3. V was trimmed by 4 bases and J by 5 bases, leaving 6 bases between them. Germline V lookup: CDR1 SQVTM, CDR2 ANQGSEA. CDR3 in amino acids: CSVVGHNEQFF. The CDR3 bases that were read are TGCAGCGTTGTCGGTCACAATGAG.

Concerning this clone: The observed sequence ends 3 residues before the CDR3 terminus, with the missing tail filled in from the germline J gene. The rearrangement joins TRBV14 to TRBJ1-2, with D maybe TRBD1 (6 bases). This CDR3 is built from 14 residues. Germline CDR1 and CDR2: SGHDN and FVKESK. The CDR3 sequence: CASSQDYRANGYTF. Incomplete CDR3 DNA: TGTGCCAGCAGCCAAGATTACAGGGCGAACGGC.

Comment on this clone: The read terminates 3 residues ahead of where the CDR3 ends, so the germline J gene completes it. This chain uses TRBV5-1 with TRBJ1-2; maybe TRBD1 (5 bases). Germline V gene data show CDR1 as SGHRS and CDR2 as YFSETQ. Trimming removed 0 bases at V and 4 bases at J, with 10 bases between. This CDR3 comprises 14 residues. The CDR3 here is CASSLGQQVYGYTF. The covered CDR3 bases are TGCGCCAGCAGCTTGGGACAGCAAGTCTATGGC. The whole variable domain, remainder taken from reference TRBV5-1 and TRBJ1-2, is KAGVTQTPRYLIKTRGQQVTLSCSPISGHRSVSWYQQTPGQGLQFLFEYFSETQRNKGNFPGRFSGRQFSNSRSEMNVSTLELGDSALYLCASSLGQQVYGYTFGSGTRLTVV.

A word on this clone: The CDR3 is cut off 3 residues early in the read; its end comes from the germline J gene. V gene TRBV7-9 combines with J gene TRBJ2-5; possible D gene TRBD1, 6 bases. This CDR3 spans 13 amino acids. Germline V lookup: CDR1 SEHNR, CDR2 FQNEAQ (reference sequence). Trimming took off 1 base at V and 5 bases at J, with 8 bases between the two ends. CDR3 bases read: TGTGCCAGCAGCTTAGACAGGGCGGAGACC. This codes for CASSLDRAET. The CDR3 in its entirety is CASSLDRAETQYF.

As regards this clone: The read halts 3 residues ahead of the CDR3 end, with the missing end drawn from the germline J gene. This chain uses TRBV6-1 with TRBJ1-2, with no clear D. Germline CDR1 and CDR2: MNHNS and SASEGT. This CDR3 has 14 amino acids. Deletions cut 1 base from V and 5 bases from J, with 11 bases between. The CDR3 loop reads CASSEGSGVYGYTF. CDR3 DNA, as far as it was read: TGTGCCAGCAGTGAAGGCTCAGGTGTTTATGGC.

A word on this clone: The read ends 3 residues before the CDR3 terminus; that terminus is restored from the germline J gene. V is TRBV11-2 and J is TRBJ1-2; weak D call: TRBD1 (5 bases). Germline loops: CDR1 SGHAT, CDR2 FQNNGV. The CDR3 loop spans 12 amino acids. The V and J ends lost 6 bases and 4 bases respectively, with 9 bases between them. CDR3 DNA, as far as it was read: TGTGCCAGCAGGGGGCAAAGCTATGGC. The encoded protein is CASRGQSYG. The full CDR3 is CASRGQSYGYTF.

To note about this clone: The CDR3 goes on 3 residues after the read ends, and that part is filled in from the germline J gene. The chain combines TRBV5-1 with TRBJ1-1, with a possible D match to TRBD1 (5 bases). The length of the CDR3 is 14 residues. Trimming removed 5 bases from V and 1 base from J, with 12 bases in between. Germline CDR1 and CDR2: SGHRS and YFSETQ. CDR3: CASRPDMSNTEAFF. The sequenced CDR3 bases are TGCGCCAGCAGACCGGACATGTCGAACACTGAA.